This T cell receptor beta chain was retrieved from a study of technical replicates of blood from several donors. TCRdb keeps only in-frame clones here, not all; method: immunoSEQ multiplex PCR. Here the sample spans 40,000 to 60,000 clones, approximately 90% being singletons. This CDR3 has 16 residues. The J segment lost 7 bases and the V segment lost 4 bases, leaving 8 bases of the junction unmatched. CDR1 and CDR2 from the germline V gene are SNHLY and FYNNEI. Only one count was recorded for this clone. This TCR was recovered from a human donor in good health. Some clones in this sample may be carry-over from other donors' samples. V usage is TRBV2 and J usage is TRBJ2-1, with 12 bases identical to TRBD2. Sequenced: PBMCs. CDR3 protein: CASSGRLAGEGNEQFF. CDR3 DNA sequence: TGTGCCAGCAGTGGTCGACTAGCGGGAGAGGGGAATGAGCAGTTCTTC.